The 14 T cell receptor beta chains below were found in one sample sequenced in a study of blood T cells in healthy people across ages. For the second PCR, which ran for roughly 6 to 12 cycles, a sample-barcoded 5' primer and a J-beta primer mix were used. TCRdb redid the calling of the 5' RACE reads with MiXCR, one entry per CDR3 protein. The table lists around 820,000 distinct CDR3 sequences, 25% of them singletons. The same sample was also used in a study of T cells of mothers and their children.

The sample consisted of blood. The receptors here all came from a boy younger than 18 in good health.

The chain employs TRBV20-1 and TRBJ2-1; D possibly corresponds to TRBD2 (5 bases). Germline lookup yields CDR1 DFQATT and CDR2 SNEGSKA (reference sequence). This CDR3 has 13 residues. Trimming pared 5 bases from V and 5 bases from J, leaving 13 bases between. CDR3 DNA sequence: TGCAGTGCTGGGCCCGGAGCGGACAATGAGCAGTTCTTC. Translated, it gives CSAGPGADNEQFF.

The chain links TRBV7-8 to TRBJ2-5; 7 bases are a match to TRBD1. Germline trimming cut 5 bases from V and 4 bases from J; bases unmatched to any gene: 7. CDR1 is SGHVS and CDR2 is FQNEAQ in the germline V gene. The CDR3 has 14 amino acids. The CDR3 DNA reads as TGTGCCAGCAGCACAAGACAGGGTCGAGAGACCCAGTACTTC. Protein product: CASSTRQGRETQYF.

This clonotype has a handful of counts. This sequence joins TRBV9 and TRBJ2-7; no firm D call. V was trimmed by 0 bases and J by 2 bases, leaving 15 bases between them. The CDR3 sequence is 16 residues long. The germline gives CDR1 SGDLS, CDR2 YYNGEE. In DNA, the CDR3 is TGTGCCAGCAGCGTAGGAGGTGGTCCGAATACCTACGAGCAGTACTTC. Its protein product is CASSVGGGPNTYEQYF. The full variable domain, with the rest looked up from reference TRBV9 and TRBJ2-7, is DSGVTQTPKHLITATGQRVTLRCSPRSGDLSVYWYQQSLDQGLQFLIQYYNGEERAKGNILERFSAQQFPDLHSELNLSSLELGDSALYFCASSVGGGPNTYEQYFGPGTRLTVT.

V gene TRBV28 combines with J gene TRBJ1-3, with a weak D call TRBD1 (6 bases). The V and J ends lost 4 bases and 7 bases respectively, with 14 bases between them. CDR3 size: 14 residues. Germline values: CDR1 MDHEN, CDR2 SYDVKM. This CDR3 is CASSWTRGLNTIYF. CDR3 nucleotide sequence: TGTGCCAGCAGTTGGACCAGGGGACTGAACACCATATATTTT.

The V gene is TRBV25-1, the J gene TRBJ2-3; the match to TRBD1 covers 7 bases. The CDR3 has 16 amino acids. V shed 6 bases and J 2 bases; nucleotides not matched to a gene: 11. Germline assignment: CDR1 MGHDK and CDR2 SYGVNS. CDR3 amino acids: CASSAPGTAYTDTQYF. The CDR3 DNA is TGTGCCAGCAGCGCGCCCGGGACAGCGTACACAGATACGCAGTATTTT.

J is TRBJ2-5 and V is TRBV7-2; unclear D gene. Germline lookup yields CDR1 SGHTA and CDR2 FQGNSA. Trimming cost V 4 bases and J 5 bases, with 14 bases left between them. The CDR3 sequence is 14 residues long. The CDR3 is CASSSVGFRETQYF. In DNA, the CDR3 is TGTGCCAGCAGCTCGGTAGGGTTTCGTGAGACCCAGTACTTC.

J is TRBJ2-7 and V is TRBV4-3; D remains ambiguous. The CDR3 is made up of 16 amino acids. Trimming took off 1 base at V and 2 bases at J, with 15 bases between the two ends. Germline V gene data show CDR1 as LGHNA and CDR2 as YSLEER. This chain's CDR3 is CASSQGASAATYEQYF. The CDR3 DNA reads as TGCGCCAGCAGCCAAGGTGCCTCGGCGGCTACCTACGAGCAGTACTTC.

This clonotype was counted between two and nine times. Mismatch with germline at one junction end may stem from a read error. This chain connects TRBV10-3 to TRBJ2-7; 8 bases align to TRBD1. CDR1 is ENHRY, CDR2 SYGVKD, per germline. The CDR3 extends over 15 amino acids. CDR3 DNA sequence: TGTGCCATCAGTGAGGCGGACAGGGACTCCCACGAGCAGTACTTC. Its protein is CAISEADRDSHEQYF.

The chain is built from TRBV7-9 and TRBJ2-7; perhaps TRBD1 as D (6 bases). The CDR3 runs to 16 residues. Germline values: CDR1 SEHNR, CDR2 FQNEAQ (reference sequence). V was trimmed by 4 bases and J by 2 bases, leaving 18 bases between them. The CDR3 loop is CASSSQGGRKAYEQYF. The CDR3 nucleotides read TGTGCCAGCAGCTCACAAGGGGGACGGAAAGCCTACGAGCAGTACTTC.

The CDR3 is CASSLSLFQAQYF. The CDR3 DNA follows: TGTGCCAGCAGCTTGTCTCTCTTCCAGGCCCAGTACTTC. The rearrangement joins TRBV5-6 to TRBJ2-5, with unresolved D. CDR1 and CDR2 (germline): SGHDT, YYEEEE. This CDR3 is 13 amino acids long. Trimming removed 1 base from V and 9 bases from J, with 13 bases in between.

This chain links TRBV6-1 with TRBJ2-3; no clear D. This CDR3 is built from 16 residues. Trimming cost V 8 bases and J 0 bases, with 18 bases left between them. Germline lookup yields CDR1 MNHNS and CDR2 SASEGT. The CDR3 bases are TGTGCCAGCCGGACGAGAGCAGAAACTAGCACAGATACGCAGTATTTT. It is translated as CASRTRAETSTDTQYF.

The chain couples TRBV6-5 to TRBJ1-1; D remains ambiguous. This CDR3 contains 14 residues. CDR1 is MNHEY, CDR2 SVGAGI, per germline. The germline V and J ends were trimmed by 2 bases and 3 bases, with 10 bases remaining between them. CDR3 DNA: TGTGCCAGCAGTTACGACAATCCGGACACTGAAGCTTTCTTT. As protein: CASSYDNPDTEAFF.

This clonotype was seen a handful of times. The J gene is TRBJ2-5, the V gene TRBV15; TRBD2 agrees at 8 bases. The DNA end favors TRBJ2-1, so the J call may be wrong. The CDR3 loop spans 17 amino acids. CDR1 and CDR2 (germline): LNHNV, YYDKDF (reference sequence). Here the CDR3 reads CATSLYLSSGSYNEQFF. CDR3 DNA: TGTGCCACCAGCCTCTACCTGTCTAGCGGGTCTTACAATGAGCAGTTCTTC.

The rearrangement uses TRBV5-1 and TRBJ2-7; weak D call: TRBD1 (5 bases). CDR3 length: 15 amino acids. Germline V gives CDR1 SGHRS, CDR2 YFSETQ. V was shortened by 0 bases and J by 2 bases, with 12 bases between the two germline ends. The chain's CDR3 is CASSLEFDSTYEQYF. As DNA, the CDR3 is TGCGCCAGCAGCTTGGAATTCGACAGTACCTACGAGCAGTACTTC.